Sequencing of this TCR beta chain was carried out in a study of OX40 agonist ivuxolimab in advanced cancers. Describing the broader study: The costimulatory receptor OX40 (CD134) was targeted by ivuxolimab, a fully human IgG2 agonistic monoclonal antibody. Intravenous ivuxolimab was administered to patients every 2 weeks at six dose levels: 0.01, 0.1, 0.3, 1.5, 3 and 10 mg/kg. Of the 50 or so patients in dose escalation, approximately 20 had hepatocellular carcinoma, about 15 had melanoma, 9 had renal cell carcinoma and 9 had head and neck cancer. The dose-escalation cohort was roughly 87% male with a mean age of about 60 years, ranging from roughly 20 to 80. Patients were allowed to have had prior anti-PD-1, anti-PD-L1 or anti-CTLA-4 therapy, and 30% to 40% of the dose-escalation patients had previously received checkpoint inhibitors. Partial responses occurred in three dose-escalation patients: two with cutaneous melanoma and one with hepatocellular carcinoma. The purpose of peripheral TCRbeta sequencing was to test whether ivuxolimab changed TCR sequence diversity and led to clonal T-cell expansion. The paper describes the monotherapy dose-escalation part (N of about 55 patients) of the phase I trial of ivuxolimab.

This clone has only one observation. The specificity of this receptor is unknown. Base qualities are not at hand, and no much larger clone is one base apart. The study at large found these results: In partial responders in the 0.1-3.0 mg/kg groups, normalized peripheral clonal expansion was found to be among the lowest, especially among CD8+ T cells. Low levels of normalized T-cell clonal expansion were also shown by some nonresponding patients. Which antigens the clonally expanded peripheral T cells were specific for was not determined. At doses of 0.1 to 3.0 mg/kg, clonal expansion of both CD4+ and CD8+ blood T cells was observed from baseline to week 6. After ivuxolimab, expanded clones were on average more numerous among CD8+ T cells than among CD4+ T cells.

For sequencing of the TCRbeta CDR3 region, genomic DNA was extracted from the sorted cells. The immunoSEQ Assay was used to sequence the TCRbeta CDR3 regions. TCRdb mirrors the immuneACCESS table, restricted to in-frame sequences. Some clones are absent from its copies; in checked studies, under half trace to an unresolved V gene, and the reason for the others is unknown. A total of around 95,000 clones appear in this sample, 85% to 95% of them only once. Of the sample, roughly 0.27% falls within the top ten clones. Patients with autoimmune disease history or receiving systemic immunosuppression were excluded from the trial. Peripheral blood for TCR sequencing was collected from all dose cohorts at baseline, on cycle 4 day 1, and on cycle 7 day 1. Samples came from an open-label, multicenter, first-in-human phase I dose-escalation trial of ivuxolimab. Adults with locally advanced or metastatic melanoma, renal cell carcinoma, hepatocellular carcinoma or head and neck squamous cell carcinoma were enrolled in the trial. Before TCR sequencing, CD4+ T cells and CD8+ T cells from peripheral blood were sorted into separate populations.

The germline ends are 18 bases apart after V is trimmed by 5 bases and J by 9 bases. CDR1 and CDR2 (SGHTS, YDEGEE) derive from the germline V gene. The CDR3 runs 14 amino acids, cysteine and phenylalanine included. Of the read, only the CDR3 DNA is kept; its 42 bases are in frame from base 1. This TCR was recovered from an adult with an advanced solid tumor such as melanoma, head and neck, liver or kidney cancer. Recombination linked TRBV5-8 to TRBJ1-5; the best D guess is TRBD1, with 5 bases matching. Sequenced material: CD4+ or CD8+ T cells sorted from blood, taken in a trial of the OX40 agonist ivuxolimab. CDR3 reads: CASRRGRFEGPQHF. Read as DNA, the sequence is TGTGCCAGCAGACGGGGGAGGTTCGAGGGGCCCCAGCATTTT.